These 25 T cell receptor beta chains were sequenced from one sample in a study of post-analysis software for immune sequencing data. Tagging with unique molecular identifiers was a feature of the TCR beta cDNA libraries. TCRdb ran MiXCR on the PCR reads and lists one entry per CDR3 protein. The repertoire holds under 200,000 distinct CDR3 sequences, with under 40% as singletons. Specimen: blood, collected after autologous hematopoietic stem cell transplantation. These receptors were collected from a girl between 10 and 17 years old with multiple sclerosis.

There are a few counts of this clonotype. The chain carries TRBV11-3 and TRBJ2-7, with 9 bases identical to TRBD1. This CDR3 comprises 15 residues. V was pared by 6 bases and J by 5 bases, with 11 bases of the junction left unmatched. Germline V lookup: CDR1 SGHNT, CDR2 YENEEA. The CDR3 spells CASSRRRDREHEQYF. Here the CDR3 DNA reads TGTGCCAGCAGTCGAAGGCGGGACAGGGAGCACGAGCAGTACTTC.

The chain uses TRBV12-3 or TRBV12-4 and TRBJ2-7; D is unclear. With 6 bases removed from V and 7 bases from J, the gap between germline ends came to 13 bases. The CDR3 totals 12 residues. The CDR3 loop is CASRDQADEQYF. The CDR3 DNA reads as TGTGCCAGCAGGGACCAAGCAGATGAGCAGTACTTC.

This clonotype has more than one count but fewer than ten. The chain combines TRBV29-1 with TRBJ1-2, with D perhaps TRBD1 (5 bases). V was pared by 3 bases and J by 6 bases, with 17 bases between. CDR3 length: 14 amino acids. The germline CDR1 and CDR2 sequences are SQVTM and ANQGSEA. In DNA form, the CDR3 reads TGCAGCGTTGAGGGGGTCACCGAGGGCAATGGCTACACCTTC. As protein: CSVEGVTEGNGYTF.

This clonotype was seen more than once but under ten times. The CDR3 DNA is TGTGCCAGCAGCTTAGCGCTGCTGGCGGTGAACATTCAGTACTTC. Encoded protein: CASSLALLAVNIQYF. The genes are TRBV7-2 and TRBJ2-4, with no clear D. CDR1 is SGHTA and CDR2 is FQGNSA in the germline V gene. V lost 0 bases, J lost 7 bases, and 13 bases lay in between. The CDR3 spans 15 residues. The full variable domain, its missing parts supplied by reference TRBV7-2 and TRBJ2-4, is GAGVSQSPSNKVTEKGKDVELRCDPISGHTALYWYRQSLGQGLEFLIYFQGNSAPDKSGLPSDRFSAERTGGSVSTLTIQRTQQEDSAVYLCASSLALLAVNIQYFGAGTRLSVL.

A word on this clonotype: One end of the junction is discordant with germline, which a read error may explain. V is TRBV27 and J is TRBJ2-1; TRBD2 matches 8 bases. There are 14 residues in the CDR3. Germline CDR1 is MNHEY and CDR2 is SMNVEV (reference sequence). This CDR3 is CASSLRGGYNKQFF. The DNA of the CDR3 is TGTGCCAGCAGTCTCCGGGGGGGCTACAATAAGCAGTTCTTC.

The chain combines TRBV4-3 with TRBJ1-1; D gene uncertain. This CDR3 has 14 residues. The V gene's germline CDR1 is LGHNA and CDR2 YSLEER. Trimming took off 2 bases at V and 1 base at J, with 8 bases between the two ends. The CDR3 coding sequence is TGCGCCAGCAGCCAAACCTCGGGGAACACTGAAGCTTTCTTT. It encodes CASSQTSGNTEAFF.

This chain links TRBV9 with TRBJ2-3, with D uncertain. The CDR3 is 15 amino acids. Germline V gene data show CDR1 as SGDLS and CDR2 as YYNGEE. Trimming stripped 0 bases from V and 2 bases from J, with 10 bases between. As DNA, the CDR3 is TGTGCCAGCAGCGTAGTATCGTCCTCCACAGATACGCAGTATTTT. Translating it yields CASSVVSSSTDTQYF.

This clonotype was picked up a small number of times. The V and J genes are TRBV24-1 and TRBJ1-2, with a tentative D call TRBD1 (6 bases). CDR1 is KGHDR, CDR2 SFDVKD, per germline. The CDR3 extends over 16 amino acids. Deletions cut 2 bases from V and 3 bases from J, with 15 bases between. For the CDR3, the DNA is TGTGCCACCAGTGATTCCCGACAGGAACATTACTATGGCTACACCTTC. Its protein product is CATSDSRQEHYYGYTF.

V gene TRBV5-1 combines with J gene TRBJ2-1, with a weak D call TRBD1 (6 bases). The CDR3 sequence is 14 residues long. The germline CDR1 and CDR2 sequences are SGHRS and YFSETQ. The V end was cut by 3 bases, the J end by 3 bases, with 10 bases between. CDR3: CASSWQDSYNEQFF. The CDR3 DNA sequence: TGCGCCAGCAGCTGGCAGGACAGCTACAATGAGCAGTTCTTC.

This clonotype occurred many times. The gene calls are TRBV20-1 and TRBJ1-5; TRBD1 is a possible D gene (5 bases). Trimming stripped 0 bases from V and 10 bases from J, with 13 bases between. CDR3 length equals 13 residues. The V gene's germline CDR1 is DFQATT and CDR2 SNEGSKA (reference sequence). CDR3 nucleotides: TGCAGTGCTAGAGAGAGGGGTATCGGACCCCAGCATTTT. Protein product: CSARERGIGPQHF.

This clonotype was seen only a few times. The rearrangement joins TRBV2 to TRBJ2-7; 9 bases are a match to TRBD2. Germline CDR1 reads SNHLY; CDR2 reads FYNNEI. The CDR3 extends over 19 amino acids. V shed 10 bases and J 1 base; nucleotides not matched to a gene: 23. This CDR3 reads CATIREVAGEWARSYEQYF. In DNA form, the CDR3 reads TGTGCCACCATCCGCGAGGTAGCGGGAGAGTGGGCAAGGTCCTACGAGCAGTACTTC.

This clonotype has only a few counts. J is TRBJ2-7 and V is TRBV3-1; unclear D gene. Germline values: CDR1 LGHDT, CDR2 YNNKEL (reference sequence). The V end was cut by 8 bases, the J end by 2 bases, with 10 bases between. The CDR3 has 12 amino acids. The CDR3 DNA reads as TGTGCCAGCGTGGGCAGCACCTACGAGCAGTACTTC. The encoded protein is CASVGSTYEQYF.

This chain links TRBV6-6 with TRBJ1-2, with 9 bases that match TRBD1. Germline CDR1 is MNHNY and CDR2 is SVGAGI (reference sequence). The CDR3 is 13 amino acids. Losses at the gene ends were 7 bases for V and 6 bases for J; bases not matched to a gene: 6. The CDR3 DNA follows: TGTGCCAGCAACAAACAGGGGGCGGATGGCTACACCTTC. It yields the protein CASNKQGADGYTF.

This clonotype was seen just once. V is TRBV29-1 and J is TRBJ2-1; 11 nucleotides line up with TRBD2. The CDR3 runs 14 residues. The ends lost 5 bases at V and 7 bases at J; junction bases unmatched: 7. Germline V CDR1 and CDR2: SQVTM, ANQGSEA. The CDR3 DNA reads TGCAGCGTTTTGGTGCTAGCGGGAGGAAATGAGCAGTTCTTC. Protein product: CSVLVLAGGNEQFF.

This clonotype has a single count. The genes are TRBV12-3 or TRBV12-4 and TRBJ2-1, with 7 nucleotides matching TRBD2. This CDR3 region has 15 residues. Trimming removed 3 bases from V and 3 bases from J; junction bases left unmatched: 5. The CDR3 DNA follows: TGTGCCAGCAGTTTCGGGTGGGAGGGCTACAATGAGCAGTTCTTC. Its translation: CASSFGWEGYNEQFF.

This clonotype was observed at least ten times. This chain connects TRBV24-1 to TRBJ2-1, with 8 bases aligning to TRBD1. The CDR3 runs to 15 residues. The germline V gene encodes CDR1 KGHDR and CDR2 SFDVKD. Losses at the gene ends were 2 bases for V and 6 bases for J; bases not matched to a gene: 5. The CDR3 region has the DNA TGTGCCACCAGTGATTGGTCAGGGGGCGGCAATGAGCAGTTCTTC. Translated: CATSDWSGGGNEQFF.

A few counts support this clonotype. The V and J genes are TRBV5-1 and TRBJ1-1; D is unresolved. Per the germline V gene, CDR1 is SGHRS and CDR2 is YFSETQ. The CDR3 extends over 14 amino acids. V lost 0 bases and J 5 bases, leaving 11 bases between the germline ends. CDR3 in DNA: TGCGCCAGCAGCTTGGAGGGTATGGGGACTGAAGCTTTCTTT. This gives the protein CASSLEGMGTEAFF.

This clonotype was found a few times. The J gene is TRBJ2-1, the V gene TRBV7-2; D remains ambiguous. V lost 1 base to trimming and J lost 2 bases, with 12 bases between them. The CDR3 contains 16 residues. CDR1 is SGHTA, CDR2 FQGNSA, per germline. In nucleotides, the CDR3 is TGTGCCAGCAGCTTAGTAGTTGGCAGCCCCTACAATGAGCAGTTCTTC. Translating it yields CASSLVVGSPYNEQFF.

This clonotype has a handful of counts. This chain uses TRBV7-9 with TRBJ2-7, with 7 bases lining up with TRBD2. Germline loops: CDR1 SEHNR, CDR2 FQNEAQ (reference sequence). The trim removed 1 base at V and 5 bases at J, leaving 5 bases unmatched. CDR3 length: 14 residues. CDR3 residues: CASSLEGGSDEQYF. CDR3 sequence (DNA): TGTGCCAGCAGCTTAGAGGGAGGGTCTGACGAGCAGTACTTC.

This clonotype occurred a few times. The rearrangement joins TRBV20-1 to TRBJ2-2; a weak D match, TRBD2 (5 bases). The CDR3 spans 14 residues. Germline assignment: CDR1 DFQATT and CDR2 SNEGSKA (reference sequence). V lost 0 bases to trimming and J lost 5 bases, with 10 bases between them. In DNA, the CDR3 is TGCAGTGCTAGAGATGCGCGGGTTACCGGGGAGCTGTTTTTT. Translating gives CSARDARVTGELFF.

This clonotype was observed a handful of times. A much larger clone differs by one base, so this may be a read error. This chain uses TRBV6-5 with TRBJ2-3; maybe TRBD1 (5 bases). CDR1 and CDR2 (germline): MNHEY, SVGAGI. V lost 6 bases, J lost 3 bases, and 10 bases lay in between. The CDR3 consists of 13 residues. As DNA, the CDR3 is TGTGCCAGCAGCTGGCGACAGACAGATACGCAGTATTTT. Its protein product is CASSWRQTDTQYF.

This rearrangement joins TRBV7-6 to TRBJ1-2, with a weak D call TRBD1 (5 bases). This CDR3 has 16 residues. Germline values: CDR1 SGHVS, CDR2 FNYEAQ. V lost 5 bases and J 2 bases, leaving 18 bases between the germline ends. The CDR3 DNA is TGTGCCAGCAGCCTATGGGACTGGGGGGGAAACTATGGCTACACCTTC. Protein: CASSLWDWGGNYGYTF.

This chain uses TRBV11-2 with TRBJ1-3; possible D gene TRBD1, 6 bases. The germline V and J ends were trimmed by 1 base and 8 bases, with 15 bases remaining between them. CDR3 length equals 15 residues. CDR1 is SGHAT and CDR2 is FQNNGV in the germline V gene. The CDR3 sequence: CASSLGLGQGDTIYF. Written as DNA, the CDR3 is TGTGCCAGCAGCTTAGGATTGGGACAAGGCGACACCATATATTTT.

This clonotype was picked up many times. The CDR3 coding sequence is TGCGCCAGCAGCCTTTTGGGAGATACGCAGTATTTT. Its translation is CASSLLGDTQYF. The rearrangement links TRBV5-1 to TRBJ2-3; D call uncertain. The CDR3 extends over 12 amino acids. The germline V and J ends were trimmed by 4 bases and 5 bases, with 8 bases remaining between them. Germline lookup yields CDR1 SGHRS and CDR2 YFSETQ.

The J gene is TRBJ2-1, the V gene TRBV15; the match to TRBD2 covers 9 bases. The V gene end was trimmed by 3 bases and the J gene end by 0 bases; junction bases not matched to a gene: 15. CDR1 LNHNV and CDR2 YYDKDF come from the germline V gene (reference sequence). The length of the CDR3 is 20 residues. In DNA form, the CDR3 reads TGTGCCACCAGCAGGACTTTTCCCACCGGGACTAGCTTCTCCTACAATGAGCAGTTCTTC. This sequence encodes CATSRTFPTGTSFSYNEQFF.